The 3 T cell receptor beta chains given below trace back to one sample, sequenced in a study of T cell changes during pregnancy in multiple sclerosis. The repertoire was sequenced with immunoSEQ multiplex PCR; TCRdb's copy has only in-frame clones and lacks some. The data show around 79,000 clones, with 80% to 95% seen just once and 0.4% to 0.6% held by the top ten. The material was CD4+ T cells from peripheral blood mononuclear cells, obtained in the second trimester of pregnancy. The source is a female donor with multiple sclerosis, enrolled in a pregnancy study.

The genes are TRBV5-4 and TRBJ1-1; 8 bases line up with TRBD1. Germline V gene sequence: CDR1 SGHNT, CDR2 YYREEE (reference sequence). V lost 5 bases to trimming and J lost 8 bases; unmatched junction nucleotides: 14. The length of the CDR3 is 15 residues. The CDR3 region has the DNA TGTGCCAGCAGGCCCGACAGGGGACGAACACTGGAAGCTTTCTTT. It is translated as CASRPDRGRTLEAFF.

The chain joins TRBV19 to TRBJ1-3, with 9 nucleotides matching TRBD1. The germline CDR1 and CDR2 sequences are LNHDA and SQIVND (reference sequence). The CDR3 sequence is 15 residues long. J was trimmed by 4 bases and V by 6 bases; bases with no gene match: 7. CDR3 region: CASSPDRGAGNTIYF. The CDR3 coding sequence is TGTGCCAGTAGCCCGGACAGGGGCGCGGGAAACACCATATATTTT.

This chain connects TRBV7-9 to TRBJ1-1; tentative D call: TRBD1 (5 bases). Germline V gene sequence: CDR1 SEHNR, CDR2 FQNEAQ (reference sequence). With 1 base removed from V and 4 bases from J, the gap between germline ends came to 10 bases. The CDR3 is made up of 14 amino acids. CDR3 residues: CASSLERGGTEAFF. CDR3 coding DNA: TGTGCCAGCAGCTTAGAGCGGGGGGGCACTGAAGCTTTCTTT.